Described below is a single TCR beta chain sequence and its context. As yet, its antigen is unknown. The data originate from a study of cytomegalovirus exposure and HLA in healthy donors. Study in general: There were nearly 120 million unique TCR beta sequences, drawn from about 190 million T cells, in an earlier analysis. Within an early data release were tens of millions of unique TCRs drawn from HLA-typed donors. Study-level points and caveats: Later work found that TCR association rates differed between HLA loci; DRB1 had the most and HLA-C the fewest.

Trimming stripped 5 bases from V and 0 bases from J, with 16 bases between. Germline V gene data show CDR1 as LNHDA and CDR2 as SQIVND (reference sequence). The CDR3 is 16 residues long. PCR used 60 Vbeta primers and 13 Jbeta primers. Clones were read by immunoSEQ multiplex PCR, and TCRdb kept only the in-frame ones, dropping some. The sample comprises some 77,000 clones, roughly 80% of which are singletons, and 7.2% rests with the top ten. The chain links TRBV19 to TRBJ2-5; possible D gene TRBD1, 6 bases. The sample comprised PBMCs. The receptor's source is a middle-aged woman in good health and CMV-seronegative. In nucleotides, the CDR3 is TGTGCCAGTAGTGCCCTGATGGGGGCTTACCAAGAGACCCAGTACTTC. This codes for CASSALMGAYQETQYF. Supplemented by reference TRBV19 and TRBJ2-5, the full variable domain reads DGGITQSPKYLFRKEGQNVTLSCEQNLNHDAMYWYRQDPGQGLRLIYYSQIVNDFQKGDIAEGYSVSREKKESFPLTVTSAQKNPTAFYLCASSALMGAYQETQYFGPGTRLLVL.